This is a list of T cell receptor beta chains from one sample in a study of blood T cell repertoires in COVID-19. Clones were sequenced by immunoSEQ multiplex PCR, and TCRdb holds only the in-frame ones, with some missing. The data hold a few hundred thousand clones, with 85% to 90% observed a single time. The sequencing input was peripheral blood. These receptors all stem from a woman in her 40s who had recovered from COVID-19. Both conserved end residues are part of each CDR3. Each record gives: D gene, J gene, V gene, clone size, CDR3 protein, CDR3 DNA. D genes are given only for firm matches. A clone size is listed for some rows: how often the clone was seen (once, few, many), or a class if it is expanded.

d_gene: TRBD1
j_gene: TRBJ1-2
v_gene: TRBV10-3
abundance: NA
CDR3aa: CAISPQGALGYTF
CDR3nt: TGTGCCATCAGTCCGCAGGGGGCGCTTGGCTACACCTTC

d_gene: NA
j_gene: TRBJ1-3
v_gene: TRBV18
abundance: NA
CDR3aa: CASSQLQGSGNTIYF
CDR3nt: TGTGCCAGCTCACAGCTACAGGGTTCTGGAAACACCATATATTTT

d_gene: NA
j_gene: TRBJ1-1
v_gene: TRBV28
abundance: NA
CDR3aa: CASSSPRDTNTEAFF
CDR3nt: TGTGCCAGCAGTTCACCCAGGGACACGAACACTGAAGCTTTCTTT

d_gene: NA
j_gene: TRBJ1-3
v_gene: TRBV5-1
abundance: few
CDR3aa: CASGTAPGNTIYF
CDR3nt: TGCGCCAGCGGAACAGCTCCTGGAAACACCATATATTTT

d_gene: NA
j_gene: TRBJ1-2
v_gene: TRBV21-1
abundance: once
CDR3aa: CARGEGETVDYGYTF
CDR3nt: TGTGCCAGGGGTGAGGGGGAGACGGTCGACTATGGCTACACCTTC

d_gene: NA
j_gene: TRBJ1-2
v_gene: TRBV30
abundance: NA
CDR3aa: CAWSQGYGYTF
CDR3nt: TGTGCCTGGAGCCAGGGCTATGGCTACACCTTC

d_gene: NA
j_gene: TRBJ2-2
v_gene: TRBV24-1
abundance: NA
CDR3aa: CATSDFQRVENTGELFF
CDR3nt: TGTGCCACCAGTGATTTCCAACGGGTCGAGAACACCGGGGAGCTGTTTTTT

d_gene: NA
j_gene: TRBJ2-4
v_gene: TRBV11-2
abundance: NA
CDR3aa: CASSGGQGIQYF
CDR3nt: TGTGCCAGCAGCGGAGGGCAGGGCATTCAGTACTTC

d_gene: TRBD1
j_gene: TRBJ1-1
v_gene: TRBV6-5
abundance: NA
CDR3aa: CASRPTGGQGRKAFF
CDR3nt: TGTGCCAGCAGGCCTACCGGTGGACAGGGGCGTAAAGCTTTCTTT

d_gene: TRBD2
j_gene: TRBJ2-2
v_gene: TRBV3-1/TRBV3-2
abundance: few
CDR3aa: CASSRIGTTNTGELFF
CDR3nt: TGTGCCAGCAGCCGTATCGGGACTACGAACACCGGGGAGCTGTTTTTT

d_gene: NA
j_gene: TRBJ1-1
v_gene: TRBV7-3
abundance: NA
CDR3aa: CASSPGGMTTEAFF
CDR3nt: TGTGCCAGCAGCCCGGGGGGAATGACCACTGAAGCTTTCTTT

d_gene: TRBD2
j_gene: TRBJ2-3
v_gene: TRBV6-5
abundance: NA
CDR3aa: CASSFSGGAITDTQYF
CDR3nt: TGTGCCAGCAGTTTCAGCGGGGGGGCGATCACAGATACGCAGTATTTT

d_gene: TRBD1
j_gene: TRBJ2-5
v_gene: TRBV7-6
abundance: few
CDR3aa: CASSADRGYQETQYF
CDR3nt: TGTGCCAGCAGCGCGGACAGGGGTTATCAAGAGACCCAGTACTTC

d_gene: NA
j_gene: TRBJ1-5
v_gene: TRBV6-5
abundance: NA
CDR3aa: CASRPAEAYQPQHF
CDR3nt: TGTGCCAGCAGACCCGCAGAGGCTTATCAGCCCCAGCATTTT

d_gene: NA
j_gene: TRBJ1-1
v_gene: TRBV10-1
abundance: NA
CDR3aa: CASRRRGTPNTEAFF
CDR3nt: TGCGCCAGCAGGAGGCGGGGGACACCGAACACTGAAGCTTTCTTT

d_gene: TRBD1
j_gene: TRBJ2-3
v_gene: TRBV30
abundance: NA
CDR3aa: CAWSVETGSDTQYF
CDR3nt: TGTGCCTGGAGTGTCGAGACAGGGAGCGATACGCAGTATTTT

d_gene: TRBD1
j_gene: TRBJ2-6
v_gene: TRBV19
abundance: NA
CDR3aa: CASSDSDRQAGANVLTF
CDR3nt: TGTGCCAGTAGTGATTCGGACAGGCAGGCCGGGGCCAACGTCCTGACTTTC

d_gene: NA
j_gene: TRBJ2-7
v_gene: TRBV9
abundance: NA
CDR3aa: CASSASGREQYF
CDR3nt: TGTGCCAGCAGCGCAAGTGGCCGCGAGCAGTACTTC

d_gene: NA
j_gene: TRBJ1-2
v_gene: TRBV7-9
abundance: NA
CDR3aa: CASTDLSQGFYGYTF
CDR3nt: TGTGCCAGCACCGACCTAAGCCAGGGGTTTTATGGCTACACCTTC

d_gene: NA
j_gene: TRBJ1-5
v_gene: TRBV5-4
abundance: NA
CDR3aa: CASSLDGTNQPQHF
CDR3nt: TGTGCCAGCAGCTTGGACGGGACTAATCAGCCCCAGCATTTT

d_gene: NA
j_gene: TRBJ2-3
v_gene: TRBV29-1
abundance: NA
CDR3aa: CSSSTDTQYF
CDR3nt: TGCAGCTCGAGCACAGATACGCAGTATTTT

d_gene: TRBD2
j_gene: TRBJ2-3
v_gene: TRBV7-9
abundance: NA
CDR3aa: CASSASGGSFDTQYF
CDR3nt: TGTGCCAGCAGCGCTAGCGGGGGTTCATTTGATACGCAGTATTTT

d_gene: NA
j_gene: TRBJ1-1
v_gene: TRBV19
abundance: NA
CDR3aa: CASSWGENTEAFF
CDR3nt: TGTGCCAGTTCTTGGGGAGAGAACACTGAAGCTTTCTTT

d_gene: TRBD1
j_gene: TRBJ1-2
v_gene: TRBV5-5
abundance: NA
CDR3aa: CASSFSQTRTGGSGYTF
CDR3nt: TGTGCCAGCAGCTTTAGCCAAACCCGGACAGGGGGCTCGGGCTACACCTTC

d_gene: TRBD1
j_gene: TRBJ2-3
v_gene: TRBV5-1
abundance: NA
CDR3aa: CASSFAGTDTDTQYF
CDR3nt: TGCGCCAGCAGCTTCGCCGGGACAGACACAGATACGCAGTATTTT

d_gene: TRBD1
j_gene: TRBJ2-7
v_gene: TRBV6-5
abundance: NA
CDR3aa: CASSTGQGAFEQYF
CDR3nt: TGTGCCAGCAGTACGGGACAGGGGGCGTTTGAGCAGTACTTC

d_gene: TRBD1
j_gene: TRBJ1-6
v_gene: TRBV6-5
abundance: NA
CDR3aa: CASSSRDSYNSPLHF
CDR3nt: TGTGCCAGCAGTTCCCGGGACAGTTATAATTCACCCCTCCACTTT

d_gene: TRBD2
j_gene: TRBJ2-1
v_gene: TRBV7-7
abundance: NA
CDR3aa: CASSGTSGRFDEQFF
CDR3nt: TGTGCCAGCAGCGGGACTAGCGGGAGGTTCGATGAGCAGTTCTTC

d_gene: NA
j_gene: TRBJ2-2
v_gene: TRBV7-2
abundance: NA
CDR3aa: CASSFAGRAQNTGELFF
CDR3nt: TGTGCCAGCAGCTTCGCCGGGCGGGCACAGAACACCGGGGAGCTGTTTTTT

d_gene: NA
j_gene: TRBJ2-2
v_gene: TRBV2
abundance: few
CDR3aa: CASSVQGTNTGELFF
CDR3nt: TGTGCCAGCAGTGTCCAGGGCACGAACACCGGGGAGCTGTTTTTT

d_gene: NA
j_gene: TRBJ2-1
v_gene: TRBV7-7
abundance: once
CDR3aa: CASSFSGSHNEQFF
CDR3nt: TGTGCCAGCAGCTTTAGTGGGAGTCACAATGAGCAGTTCTTC

d_gene: TRBD1
j_gene: TRBJ1-2
v_gene: TRBV28
abundance: NA
CDR3aa: CAIPLGQGGGGYTF
CDR3nt: TGTGCCATCCCCCTGGGGCAGGGGGGCGGTGGCTACACCTTC

d_gene: NA
j_gene: TRBJ1-2
v_gene: TRBV28
abundance: NA
CDR3aa: CASSPQGHYGYTF
CDR3nt: TGTGCCAGCAGTCCCCAGGGCCACTATGGCTACACCTTC

d_gene: TRBD1
j_gene: TRBJ1-4
v_gene: TRBV5-6
abundance: NA
CDR3aa: CASSLAGQGDLPEKLFF
CDR3nt: TGTGCCAGCAGCTTGGCTGGCCAGGGGGATCTTCCTGAAAAACTGTTTTTT

d_gene: NA
j_gene: TRBJ2-2
v_gene: TRBV5-1
abundance: NA
CDR3aa: CASSLWGVTGELFF
CDR3nt: TGCGCCAGCAGCTTGTGGGGGGTCACCGGGGAGCTGTTTTTT

d_gene: TRBD2
j_gene: TRBJ2-3
v_gene: TRBV29-1
abundance: NA
CDR3aa: CSVDASGSRLRGGDTQYF
CDR3nt: TGCAGCGTTGATGCTAGCGGGAGTCGATTGCGGGGAGGAGATACGCAGTATTTT